The 28 T cell receptor beta chains below were found in one sample sequenced in a study of PD-L1 blockade in urothelial cancer. As for time point: peripheral blood 6 weeks after treatment start. Produced via immunoSEQ multiplex PCR; TCRdb's table is partial and in-frame only. The table shows around 110,000 clones, with approximately 90% occurring only once. Sequenced here: PBMCs, sampled around atezolizumab (anti-PD-L1) treatment. The receptors derive from a man in his 60s with urothelial cancer.

The gene calls are TRBV4-1 and TRBJ2-3, with D possibly matching TRBD2 (6 bases). The V gene lost 4 bases and the J gene lost 2 bases, with 13 bases spanning the gap. Germline CDR1 MGHRA, CDR2 YSYEKL. There are 15 residues in the CDR3. CDR3 nucleotide sequence: TGCGCCAGCAGCCGGACCGGGGGAAACACAGATACGCAGTATTTT. It translates to CASSRTGGNTDTQYF.

The gene calls are TRBV9 and TRBJ2-5, with D perhaps TRBD2 (6 bases). Deletions cut 0 bases from V and 1 base from J, with 13 bases between. The CDR3 is 16 amino acids. From germline, CDR1 is SGDLS and CDR2 YYNGEE. The CDR3 sequence: CASSVGGGGAQETQYF. The DNA of the CDR3 is TGTGCCAGCAGCGTAGGAGGTGGCGGGGCCCAAGAGACCCAGTACTTC.

This clone was counted a few times. The CDR3 spells CASRMDRGSEQYF. In DNA form, the CDR3 reads TGTGCCAGCAGGATGGACAGGGGCTCCGAGCAGTACTTC. The chain carries TRBV6-5 and TRBJ2-7, with 9 positions matching TRBD1. This CDR3 contains 13 residues. Losses at the gene ends were 6 bases for V and 6 bases for J; bases not matched to a gene: 6. Germline V gene lookup returns CDR1 MNHEY and CDR2 SVGAGI.

The V gene is TRBV19, the J gene TRBJ2-7; TRBD1 matches at 7 bases. Germline V gives CDR1 LNHDA, CDR2 SQIVND (reference sequence). The CDR3 covers 16 residues. V lost 11 bases, J lost 0 bases, and 16 bases stayed unmatched. The CDR3 spells CADSKWGQLSSYEQYF. Here the CDR3 DNA reads TGTGCCGATTCGAAATGGGGACAGTTAAGCTCCTACGAGCAGTACTTC. Together with reference TRBV19 and TRBJ2-7, the CDR3 gives the full variable domain: DGGITQSPKYLFRKEGQNVTLSCEQNLNHDAMYWYRQDPGQGLRLIYYSQIVNDFQKGDIAEGYSVSREKKESFPLTVTSAQKNPTAFYLCADSKWGQLSSYEQYFGPGTRLTVT.

This chain uses TRBV19 with TRBJ1-2; D ambiguous. The CDR3 loop spans 14 amino acids. V dropped 2 bases and J dropped 2 bases, with 9 bases sitting between them. CDR1 and CDR2 (germline): LNHDA, SQIVND (reference sequence). The DNA of the CDR3 is TGTGCCAGTAGTATACGCACAATAAACTATGGCTACACCTTC. This translates into CASSIRTINYGYTF. Filled out from reference TRBV19 and TRBJ1-2, the complete variable domain reads DGGITQSPKYLFRKEGQNVTLSCEQNLNHDAMYWYRQDPGQGLRLIYYSQIVNDFQKGDIAEGYSVSREKKESFPLTVTSAQKNPTAFYLCASSIRTINYGYTFGSGTRLTVV.

This clone was detected once. DNA for the CDR3: TGTGCCAGCAACCGGACCAGGGCCTCCTACGAGCAGTACTTC. Translation: CASNRTRASYEQYF. The J gene is TRBJ2-7, the V gene TRBV7-9, with D possibly being TRBD1 (5 bases). The germline V gene has CDR1 SEHNR and CDR2 FQNEAQ (reference sequence). The CDR3 length is 14 residues. Trimming stripped 7 bases from V and 0 bases from J, with 13 bases between.

The V call is TRBV28, the J call TRBJ2-7; 11 nucleotides agree with TRBD1. V was clipped by 7 bases and J by 5 bases; unmatched bases: 7. In germline, CDR1 is MDHEN, CDR2 SYDVKM. The CDR3 covers 14 residues. CDR3 protein: CASTPGTGGHEQYF. CDR3 DNA sequence: TGTGCCAGCACCCCCGGGACAGGGGGTCACGAGCAGTACTTC.

The V gene is TRBV14, the J gene TRBJ2-5; TRBD1 is a possible D gene (5 bases). Matching the DNA end better, TRBJ2-7 makes the J call doubtful. The CDR3 consists of 13 residues. Germline V gene data show CDR1 as SGHDN and CDR2 as FVKESK. The CDR3 protein is CASSQQGIHEQYF. The DNA of the CDR3 is TGTGCCAGCAGCCAACAGGGAATCCACGAGCAGTACTTC.

The chain combines TRBV7-2 with TRBJ2-5; TRBD2 aligns across 14 bases. The CDR3 has 16 residues. The germline V gene has CDR1 SGHTA and CDR2 FQGNSA. With 0 bases clipped from V and 5 bases from J, the junction kept 2 bases outside the gene matches. CDR3: CASSLAGLAGVETQYF. For the CDR3, the DNA is TGTGCCAGCAGCTTAGCGGGACTAGCGGGGGTCGAGACCCAGTACTTC.

The chain uses TRBV11-2 and TRBJ2-5, with 7 bases fitting TRBD2. The CDR3 runs 16 residues. Germline CDR1 reads SGHAT; CDR2 reads FQNNGV. With V trimmed by 4 bases and J by 2 bases, 10 bases remained unmatched. CDR3 coding DNA: TGTGCCAGCAGCTCCCCTTGGGGGGGGAAACAAGAGACCCAGTACTTC. It translates to CASSSPWGGKQETQYF.

The V call is TRBV5-1, the J call TRBJ2-5; D unresolved. Trimming cost V 1 base and J 2 bases, with 6 bases left between them. CDR1 is SGHRS, CDR2 YFSETQ, per germline. CDR3 length equals 13 residues. The DNA for the CDR3 is TGCGCCAGCAGCTTGCAGGTTCAAGAGACCCAGTACTTC. Translated, it gives CASSLQVQETQYF.

The V gene is TRBV9, the J gene TRBJ2-2, with D perhaps matching TRBD2 (6 bases). The V end was cut by 6 bases, the J end by 0 bases, with 12 bases between. Germline V lookup: CDR1 SGDLS, CDR2 YYNGEE. This CDR3 is built from 15 residues. CDR3 DNA: TGTGCCAGCACAACGGGGGTCACGAACACCGGGGAGCTGTTTTTT. Protein: CASTTGVTNTGELFF.

The genes are TRBV5-5 and TRBJ1-5; 8 positions match TRBD1. The CDR3 consists of 16 residues. Germline CDR1 and CDR2: SGHKS and YYEKEE (reference sequence). Trimming took 4 bases from V and 2 from J; bases not matched to a gene: 8. CDR3 loop: CASSVGQGRGNQPQHF. The CDR3 DNA reads TGTGCCAGCAGCGTTGGACAGGGACGGGGCAATCAGCCCCAGCATTTT.

The chain is built from TRBV14 and TRBJ2-4; D gene ambiguous. The V gene's germline CDR1 is SGHDN and CDR2 FVKESK. The CDR3 consists of 16 residues. V was cut by 1 base and J by 8 bases, with 18 bases left in between. CDR3 residues: CASSQGPAGPIYIQYF. CDR3 DNA: TGTGCCAGCAGCCAAGGTCCCGCAGGCCCCATATACATTCAGTACTTC.

The rearrangement links TRBV19 to TRBJ2-3, with TRBD1 identical over 8 bases. The ends lost 5 bases at V and 9 bases at J; junction bases unmatched: 4. The CDR3 loop spans 12 amino acids. Germline CDR1 and CDR2: LNHDA and SQIVND (reference sequence). CDR3 protein: CASSHTGGTQYF. CDR3 sequence (DNA): TGTGCCAGTAGTCATACAGGGGGGACGCAGTATTTT. The whole variable domain, remainder taken from reference TRBV19 and TRBJ2-3, is DGGITQSPKYLFRKEGQNVTLSCEQNLNHDAMYWYRQDPGQGLRLIYYSQIVNDFQKGDIAEGYSVSREKKESFPLTVTSAQKNPTAFYLCASSHTGGTQYFGPGTRLTVL.

This clone was seen once. The gene calls are TRBV7-8 and TRBJ2-5; tentatively, D is TRBD2 (6 bases). Trimming stripped 6 bases from V and 2 bases from J, with 19 bases between. The germline V gene has CDR1 SGHVS and CDR2 FQNEAQ. CDR3 length: 16 residues. The CDR3, as DNA: TGTGCCAGCAGGCCTAGACTAGAAACCCCTCAAGAGACCCAGTACTTC. Translating it yields CASRPRLETPQETQYF.

The chain employs TRBV4-1 and TRBJ2-7; 8 bases are shared with TRBD1. This CDR3 region has 14 residues. V dropped 0 bases and J dropped 3; count of bases not matched to a gene: 1. Germline CDR1 reads MGHRA; CDR2 reads YSYEKL. The CDR3 is CASSQDDRGYEQYF. CDR3 nucleotides: TGCGCCAGCAGCCAAGACGACAGGGGCTACGAGCAGTACTTC.

The chain couples TRBV4-2 to TRBJ1-2, with TRBD1 identical over 9 bases. The CDR3 spans 15 residues. V was pared by 0 bases and J by 4 bases, with 3 bases of the junction left unmatched. Germline V CDR1 and CDR2: LGHNA, YNFKEQ. The CDR3 nucleotides read TGTGCCAGCAGCCAAGAAGGGACAGGGAGCTATGGCTACACCTTC. As protein: CASSQEGTGSYGYTF.

The rearrangement links TRBV9 to TRBJ2-7; D might be TRBD1 (6 bases). CDR1 SGDLS and CDR2 YYNGEE come from the germline V gene. V was cut by 1 base and J by 6 bases, with 8 bases left in between. There are 12 residues in the CDR3. The CDR3 spells CASSVRGGEQYF. The CDR3 DNA follows: TGTGCCAGCAGCGTACGAGGGGGCGAGCAGTACTTC.

This clone was detected a few times. The rearrangement joins TRBV30 to TRBJ2-2; the D is unclear. V lost 4 bases to trimming and J lost 7 bases, with 13 bases between them. The CDR3 has 13 residues. From germline, CDR1 is GTSNPN and CDR2 SVGIG (reference sequence). CDR3 in amino acids: CAWTAHPGGELFF. CDR3 in DNA: TGTGCCTGGACGGCCCATCCGGGCGGGGAGCTGTTTTTT.

The rearrangement joins TRBV23-1 to TRBJ1-1; 7 bases are shared with TRBD1. TRBV23-1 carries the ORF label, with uncertain function. This CDR3 region has 15 residues. The trim removed 4 bases at V and 1 base at J, leaving 6 bases unmatched. CDR3 sequence: CASSPTGTENTEAFF. DNA for the CDR3: TGCGCCAGCAGTCCAACCGGGACAGAGAACACTGAAGCTTTCTTT.

The chain recombines TRBV5-1 with TRBJ2-5; 9 bases fit TRBD2. The CDR3 loop spans 15 amino acids. The germline gives CDR1 SGHRS, CDR2 YFSETQ. The junction had 5 bases not matched to a gene; V was cut back by 4 bases and J by 1 base. CDR3 protein: CASSASSGVQETQYF. CDR3 in DNA: TGCGCCAGCAGCGCCTCTAGCGGGGTCCAAGAGACCCAGTACTTC.

The V gene is TRBV6-1, the J gene TRBJ2-1; 11 bases fit TRBD2. V dropped 6 bases and J dropped 4; count of bases not matched to a gene: 5. CDR3 length equals 15 residues. From germline, CDR1 is MNHNS and CDR2 SASEGT. CDR3 bases: TGTGCCAGCAGGACTAGCGGGACGAGGTACAATGAGCAGTTCTTC. Protein: CASRTSGTRYNEQFF.

The V gene is TRBV11-2, the J gene TRBJ2-3, with a tentative D call TRBD1 (5 bases). The CDR3 is 13 residues long. The V end lost 6 bases, the J end lost 4 bases, and 11 bases lay between the germline ends. The germline V gene encodes CDR1 SGHAT and CDR2 FQNNGV. Here the CDR3 reads CASRTAGADTQYF. Written as DNA, the CDR3 is TGTGCCAGCAGGACAGCCGGCGCAGATACGCAGTATTTT.

The rearrangement uses TRBV18 and TRBJ2-7, with D maybe TRBD1 (6 bases). CDR3 size: 16 residues. Between the trimmed V and J ends, which lost 3 bases and 0 bases, there was a span of 15 bases. The germline CDR1 and CDR2 sequences are KGHSH and LQKENI. The DNA of the CDR3 is TGTGCCAGCTCACCTACTCCGGGACACCACTCCTACGAGCAGTACTTC. Its translation: CASSPTPGHHSYEQYF.

This clone was detected only once. This chain joins TRBV5-1 and TRBJ2-2; 7 bases line up with TRBD2. V was pared by 2 bases and J by 2 bases, with 3 bases of the junction left unmatched. Germline V lookup: CDR1 SGHRS, CDR2 YFSETQ. This CDR3 has 15 amino acids. The CDR3, as DNA: TGCGCCAGCAGCTTTAGCGGGTCCAACACCGGGGAGCTGTTTTTT. Encoded protein: CASSFSGSNTGELFF.

V is TRBV7-9 and J is TRBJ2-2; 10 nucleotides agree with TRBD1. The CDR3 is 14 residues long. V gave up 4 bases and J gave up 6 bases; unmatched junction bases: 2. CDR1 is SEHNR, CDR2 FQNEAQ, per germline (reference sequence). CDR3 nucleotide sequence: TGTGCCAGCAGCTCGGACAGGGGGGCCGGGGAGCTGTTTTTT. It codes for CASSSDRGAGELFF.

This clone is a singleton in its sample. This sequence joins TRBV5-1 and TRBJ1-3; D is unresolved. The germline V gene has CDR1 SGHRS and CDR2 YFSETQ. The V end lost 0 bases, the J end lost 0 bases, and 7 bases lay between the germline ends. The length of the CDR3 is 15 residues. The CDR3 reads CASSLDSYSGNTIYF. The CDR3 region has the DNA TGCGCCAGCAGCTTGGACTCCTACTCTGGAAACACCATATATTTT.